This TCR beta chain came from a study of blood T cell repertoires in COVID-19. Overall study context: Acute-phase and convalescent COVID-19 samples originated in the United States, Italy and Spain. From T cells, B-cell-depleted T cells, or PBMCs came the material, which was cDNA or gDNA.

This clone was counted a few times. Authors' data handling: Amplification of reference gene primers provided the estimated nucleated cell counts. The assay was immunoSEQ multiplex PCR, and TCRdb's table has in-frame clones only and misses some. V and J calls and clone size are copied from that table; D and trimming were computed from the DNA. The sample consists of under 60,000 clones, around 80% of them appearing once. The CDR3 totals 14 residues. Germline CDR1 is MGHRA and CDR2 is YSYEKL. The ends lost 5 bases at V and 2 bases at J; junction bases unmatched: 6. The receptor's source is a man between 60 and 75 years old with acute or convalescent COVID-19. Sequenced material: peripheral blood. The chain is built from TRBV4-1 and TRBJ2-7, with 7 bases matching TRBD1. DNA for the CDR3: TGCGCCAGCAGCATCCCAGGGGGTACCTACGAGCAGTACTTC. Its protein product is CASSIPGGTYEQYF.